The 28 T cell receptor beta chains below were found in one sample sequenced in a study of T cell responses to AZD1222 COVID-19 vaccine (dated by TCRdb to about 2021). Library preparation was by the immunoSEQ multiplex PCR assay. The immuneACCESS repertoire file appears here via TCRdb, limited to in-frame rearrangements. These files lack a portion of the clones; in checked studies, under half of the deficit traces to unresolved V genes, and the cause of the others is not known. The sample data list some 150,000 clones, and 94% of these were observed just once. The biggest ten clones account for around 1.3% of the sample. The time point label of this sample denotes: baseline before first vaccination. This sample comprised peripheral blood, obtained on day 0 of AZD1222 vaccination. These receptors were obtained from an adult in good health.

The chain combines TRBV7-8 with TRBJ2-1; D gene ambiguous. V lost 1 base and J lost 5, with 6 bases in between. CDR3 length: 13 amino acids. Per the germline V gene, CDR1 is SGHVS and CDR2 is FQNEAQ. CDR3 sequence: CASSLGEDNEQFF. The CDR3 nucleotides read TGTGCCAGCAGCTTAGGCGAGGACAATGAGCAGTTCTTC. The variable domain in full, completed from reference TRBV7-8 and TRBJ2-1, reads GAGVSQSPRYKVAKRGQDVALRCDPISGHVSLFWYQQALGQGPEFLTYFQNEAQLDKSGLPSDRFFAERPEGSVSTLKIQRTQQEDSAVYLCASSLGEDNEQFFGPGTRLTVL.

The rearrangement uses TRBV6-4 and TRBJ2-3; TRBD2 aligns across 10 bases. V trimming: 6 bases; J trimming: 1 base; junction bases outside the gene matches: 4. CDR1 and CDR2 (germline): MRHNA, SNTAGT. The CDR3 loop spans 15 amino acids. The CDR3, as DNA: TGTGCCAGCAGCCCAACTAGCGGGGGCACAGATACGCAGTATTTT. Amino acids: CASSPTSGGTDTQYF.

The chain couples TRBV6-2 or TRBV6-3 to TRBJ2-5, with D maybe TRBD2 (7 bases). Germline V gives CDR1 MNHEY, CDR2 SVGEGT. The CDR3 is made up of 14 amino acids. Trimming left V 3 bases short and J 4 bases short, with 12 bases between. The CDR3 sequence is CASSYLGGGETQYF. For the CDR3, the DNA is TGTGCCAGCAGTTATTTAGGGGGGGGAGAGACCCAGTACTTC.

The chain joins TRBV7-9 to TRBJ1-6; 8 bases match TRBD1. The CDR3 consists of 14 residues. Germline V CDR1 and CDR2: SEHNR, FQNEAQ (reference sequence). The trim removed 2 bases at V and 9 bases at J, leaving 3 bases unmatched. The CDR3 spells CASSLSRGLSPLHF. CDR3 in DNA: TGTGCCAGCAGCTTATCCAGGGGGCTTTCACCCCTCCACTTT.

The chain couples TRBV15 to TRBJ2-3; TRBD2 agrees at 12 bases. Germline V lookup: CDR1 LNHNV, CDR2 YYDKDF (reference sequence). V dropped 5 bases and J dropped 2; count of bases not matched to a gene: 17. CDR3 length: 20 residues. The CDR3 region has the DNA TGTGCCACCAGCGGGGCCCTCGGGCTAGCGGGGGGGGGACTCACAGATACGCAGTATTTT. Protein: CATSGALGLAGGGLTDTQYF.

The chain combines TRBV18 with TRBJ1-5, with 7 nucleotides matching TRBD1. This CDR3 is 15 amino acids long. V lost 6 bases and J lost 3; bases outside the gene matches: 8. Germline-derived CDR1 and CDR2 are KGHSH and LQKENI. This chain's CDR3 is CASSSWDSLNQPQHF. The CDR3 region has the DNA TGTGCCAGCTCCAGTTGGGACAGCCTCAATCAGCCCCAGCATTTT.

This chain uses TRBV6-2 or TRBV6-3 with TRBJ2-1; D is unclear. The V and J ends lost 0 bases and 6 bases respectively, with 3 bases between them. In germline, CDR1 is MNHEY, CDR2 SVGEGT. The CDR3 runs to 12 residues. The CDR3 DNA follows: TGTGCCAGCAGTTACTCCCCCAATGAGCAGTTCTTC. Its protein product is CASSYSPNEQFF.

This clone was counted once. J is TRBJ2-3 and V is TRBV6-6, with D perhaps matching TRBD2 (5 bases). Trimming left V 5 bases short and J 1 base short, with 10 bases between. The CDR3 has 14 amino acids. Per germline, CDR1 MNHNY and CDR2 SVGAGI (reference sequence). The CDR3 region is CASSIGLGTDTQYF. The CDR3, as DNA: TGTGCCAGCAGTATAGGACTCGGCACAGATACGCAGTATTTT.

The J gene is TRBJ2-6, the V gene TRBV9; D ambiguous. Trimming stripped 0 bases from V and 0 bases from J, with 10 bases between. The germline V gene has CDR1 SGDLS and CDR2 YYNGEE. The length of the CDR3 is 17 residues. Here the CDR3 reads CASSVVGRSSGANVLTF. The CDR3 region has the DNA TGTGCCAGCAGCGTAGTAGGACGGAGCTCTGGGGCCAACGTCCTGACTTTC.

The chain employs TRBV2 and TRBJ1-1; D possibly corresponds to TRBD1 (5 bases). Germline V CDR1 and CDR2: SNHLY, FYNNEI. The ends were cut back, 8 bases at V and 1 base at J, with 14 bases in the middle. The CDR3 covers 14 residues. This chain's CDR3 is CASEKDTPNTEAFF. DNA for the CDR3: TGTGCCAGCGAGAAGGACACCCCGAACACTGAAGCTTTCTTT. Full variable domain (missing parts from reference TRBV2 and TRBJ1-1): EPEVTQTPSHQVTQMGQEVILRCVPISNHLYFYWYRQILGQKVEFLVSFYNNEISEKSEIFDDQFSVERPDGSNFTLKIRSTKLEDSAMYFCASEKDTPNTEAFFGQGTRLTVV.

This clone was recorded once. This rearrangement joins TRBV9 to TRBJ1-2; TRBD1 might be the D (5 bases). Germline V gene data show CDR1 as SGDLS and CDR2 as YYNGEE. V was shortened by 0 bases and J by 6 bases, with 12 bases between the two germline ends. The CDR3 totals 14 residues. Here the CDR3 DNA reads TGTGCCAGCAGCGTAGAACCCAGGGCAGATGGCTACACCTTC. Its protein product is CASSVEPRADGYTF.

This rearrangement joins TRBV7-6 to TRBJ2-3; 12 bases agree with TRBD2. Trimming removed 4 bases from V and 5 bases from J; junction bases left unmatched: 7. There are 16 residues in the CDR3. CDR1 and CDR2 (germline): SGHVS, FNYEAQ. The CDR3 DNA follows: TGTGCCAGCAGCTCGAGACTAGCGGGAGTGCAAGATACGCAGTATTTT. Amino acid sequence: CASSSRLAGVQDTQYF.

The CDR3 is CASSASTSGGALGYEQYV. Here the CDR3 DNA reads TGTGCCAGCAGTGCTTCGACTAGCGGGGGGGCTCTCGGTTACGAGCAGTACGTC. The V gene is TRBV6-1, the J gene TRBJ2-7, with 14 bases matching TRBD2. The CDR3 totals 18 residues. In germline, CDR1 is MNHNS, CDR2 SASEGT. Trimming removed 4 bases from V and 4 bases from J; junction bases left unmatched: 12.

The chain has TRBV3-1 (or the pseudogene TRBV3-2) and TRBJ2-7; D remains ambiguous. V shed 0 bases and J shed 6 bases, with 6 bases lying between them. The V gene's germline CDR1 is LGHDT and CDR2 YNNKEL (reference sequence). The CDR3 is 12 amino acids. DNA for the CDR3: TGTGCCAGCAGCCAAGATTTATCCGAGCAGTACGTC. Protein: CASSQDLSEQYV.

This chain connects TRBV5-1 to TRBJ2-1; 14 bases are a match to TRBD2. V dropped 1 base and J dropped 15; count of bases not matched to a gene: 6. The CDR3 is 14 residues long. The V gene's germline CDR1 is SGHRS and CDR2 YFSETQ. CDR3 bases: TGCGCCAGCAGCTTGCCCGGGACTAGCGGGAGTAGGTTCTTC. Encoded protein: CASSLPGTSGSRFF.

The chain couples TRBV2 to TRBJ1-3; weak D call: TRBD1 (5 bases). This CDR3 has 16 residues. V shed 6 bases and J shed 0 bases, with 15 bases lying between them. The V gene's germline CDR1 is SNHLY and CDR2 FYNNEI. The CDR3 reads CASRPFGGFSGNTIYF. As DNA, the CDR3 is TGTGCCAGCAGACCCTTTGGGGGGTTCTCTGGAAACACCATATATTTT.

V and J are TRBV10-2 and TRBJ1-4; TRBD1 matches 8 bases. V was clipped by 5 bases and J by 5 bases; unmatched bases: 1. This CDR3 is 13 amino acids long. Looked up from germline, CDR1 is WSHSY and CDR2 is SAAADI. This CDR3 is CASSRQGNEKLFF. In nucleotides, the CDR3 is TGCGCCAGCAGTAGACAGGGGAATGAAAAACTGTTTTTT.

The V gene is TRBV12-3 or TRBV12-4, the J gene TRBJ2-7; maybe TRBD1 (6 bases). V lost 5 bases and J 6 bases, leaving 14 bases between the germline ends. This CDR3 contains 13 residues. Here the CDR3 DNA reads TGTGCCAGCAGTGCAGGGGCCCCTACCGAGCAGTACGTC. The encoded protein is CASSAGAPTEQYV.

The chain links TRBV5-1 to TRBJ1-1; D possibly corresponds to TRBD1 (6 bases). V was shortened by 0 bases and J by 1 base, with 10 bases between the two germline ends. Germline values: CDR1 SGHRS, CDR2 YFSETQ. The CDR3 runs 15 residues. The CDR3 sequence: CASSLVWGRNTEAFF. CDR3 nucleotide sequence: TGCGCCAGCAGCTTGGTATGGGGGCGGAACACTGAAGCTTTCTTT.

V usage is TRBV3-1 (or the pseudogene TRBV3-2) and J usage is TRBJ2-3; D may be TRBD2 (5 bases). Trimming shortened V by 0 bases and J by 4 bases, and 11 bases separated the two germline ends. The germline gives CDR1 LGHDT, CDR2 YNNKEL (reference sequence). The CDR3 length is 15 residues. Written as DNA, the CDR3 is TGTGCCAGCAGCCAAGAAGCGGTCTATGCAGATACGCAGTATTTT. Residues: CASSQEAVYADTQYF.

This clone showed up just once. The CDR3 reads CASSIRQGKGDTEAFF. The CDR3 bases are TGTGCCAGTAGTATTCGGCAGGGAAAAGGTGACACTGAAGCTTTCTTT. The chain employs TRBV19 and TRBJ1-1, with D maybe TRBD1 (5 bases). Trimming removed 3 bases from V and 3 bases from J, with 17 bases in between. The CDR3 is made up of 16 amino acids. Germline CDR1 is LNHDA and CDR2 is SQIVND (reference sequence).

V gene TRBV28 combines with J gene TRBJ1-5; TRBD1 agrees at 8 bases. CDR1 is MDHEN and CDR2 is SYDVKM in the germline V gene. V lost 11 bases, J lost 2 bases, and 5 bases stayed unmatched. CDR3 length: 13 residues. CDR3 sequence (DNA): TGTGCCCTCGGGACAGGAGGCAATCAGCCCCAGCATTTT. Protein: CALGTGGNQPQHF.

V usage is TRBV6-5 and J usage is TRBJ1-1; 7 nucleotides agree with TRBD1. The CDR3 runs 15 residues. J gave up 7 bases and V 6 bases, and 14 bases lay outside the gene matches. Germline V lookup: CDR1 MNHEY, CDR2 SVGAGI. CDR3 region: CASRMGQSGGGEAFF. CDR3 nucleotide sequence: TGTGCCAGCAGGATGGGACAGTCGGGCGGGGGTGAAGCTTTCTTT.

This clone appeared a single time. The chain has TRBV7-9 and TRBJ1-4, with D tentatively TRBD1 (6 bases). Looked up from germline, CDR1 is SEHNR and CDR2 is FQNEAQ (reference sequence). The CDR3 contains 16 residues. V shed 5 bases and J shed 6 bases, with 19 bases lying between them. The CDR3 spells CASSITTRPGDEKLFF. CDR3 nucleotide sequence: TGTGCCAGCAGCATAACTACCCGGCCAGGGGATGAAAAACTGTTTTTT.

The J gene is TRBJ2-2, the V gene TRBV5-1; 7 bases match TRBD2. The V gene's germline CDR1 is SGHRS and CDR2 YFSETQ. The CDR3 contains 15 residues. J was trimmed by 3 bases and V by 3 bases; bases with no gene match: 5. The chain's CDR3 is CASSYSGPDTGELFF. CDR3 DNA sequence: TGCGCCAGCAGCTATAGCGGGCCCGACACCGGGGAGCTGTTTTTT.

The chain uses TRBV28 and TRBJ1-5; TRBD1 is a possible D gene (5 bases). CDR3 length: 13 residues. V dropped 2 bases and J dropped 7 bases, with 9 bases sitting between them. Germline V lookup: CDR1 MDHEN, CDR2 SYDVKM. CDR3 in DNA: TGTGCCAGCAGTTTAATCAGGACACAGCCCCAGCATTTT. Translating gives CASSLIRTQPQHF.

This sequence joins TRBV5-1 and TRBJ2-3; D call uncertain. Germline CDR1 and CDR2: SGHRS and YFSETQ. The V and J ends lost 7 bases and 0 bases respectively, with 9 bases between them. The CDR3 has 13 residues. DNA of the CDR3: TGCGCCAGCCACTTGCGTAGCACAGATACGCAGTATTTT. Translating gives CASHLRSTDTQYF.

The V gene is TRBV3-1 (or the pseudogene TRBV3-2), the J gene TRBJ1-1, with D uncertain. The CDR3 length is 14 residues. CDR1 and CDR2 (germline): LGHDT, YNNKEL (reference sequence). Deletions cut 5 bases from V and 0 bases from J, with 10 bases between. In DNA form, the CDR3 reads TGTGCCAGCAGCGCACTCAGTATGAACACTGAAGCTTTCTTT. Translating gives CASSALSMNTEAFF.